This is a list of T cell receptor beta chains from one sample in a study of regulatory and conventional T cells in RAG deficiency. The method was immunoSEQ multiplex PCR; TCRdb's version includes in-frame clones alone and lacks a portion of them. The sample records roughly 13,000 clones, roughly 93% being singletons. The same sample was also used in a study of regulatory T cells.

Sequencing was carried out using CD4+ effector T cells sorted from blood. All receptors come from a human donor in good health. CDR3s include the opening cysteine and the closing phenylalanine or tryptophan. The D gene is left open where the match is weak. Clone size is shown for a subset of rows, as once, few, many or a class of expanded clone.

clone_size | j_call | d_call | v_call | cdr3_aa | cdr3_nt
. | TRBJ2-7 | . | TRBV28 | CASSLLGNSNEQYF | TGTGCCAGCAGTTTATTAGGGAACTCCAACGAGCAGTACTTC
. | TRBJ1-5 | . | TRBV6-1 | CASSEARWGSSNQPQHF | TGTGCCAGCAGTGAAGCACGATGGGGGAGTAGCAATCAGCCCCAGCATTTT
. | TRBJ1-4 | TRBD1 | TRBV5-1 | CASSSDRLDEKLFF | TGCGCCAGCAGCTCGGACAGGCTGGATGAAAAACTGTTTTTT
. | TRBJ2-7 | TRBD1 | TRBV28 | CASSSPGTGERNEQYF | TGTGCCAGCAGCTCCCCTGGGACAGGGGAAAGGAACGAGCAGTACTTC
. | TRBJ1-2 | . | TRBV2 | CASSVKGVGGYTF | TGTGCCAGCAGTGTAAAGGGGGTGGGCGGCTACACCTTC
. | TRBJ2-4 | . | TRBV18 | CASSPTAGLKYF | TGTGCCAGCTCACCGACTGCAGGGTTAAAGTACTTC
once | TRBJ1-1 | . | TRBV9 | CASSTAGSLAEAFF | TGTGCCAGCAGCACCGCAGGGTCCCTAGCTGAAGCTTTCTTT
. | TRBJ2-5 | . | TRBV30 | CAWAGSGTQYF | TGTGCCTGGGCCGGGTCGGGGACCCAGTACTTC
. | TRBJ2-1 | TRBD2 | TRBV7-3 | CASSTTSGDYNEQFF | TGTGCCAGCAGCACTACTAGCGGGGACTACAATGAGCAGTTCTTC
. | TRBJ1-1 | . | TRBV29-1 | CSGEVGLNTEAFF | TGCAGCGGTGAAGTGGGGCTGAACACTGAAGCTTTCTTT
. | TRBJ2-1 | . | TRBV14 | CASSQDYRAQLQFF | TGTGCCAGCAGCCAAGATTACAGGGCCCAACTGCAGTTCTTC
few | TRBJ1-3 | . | TRBV14 | CASSQVGSSGNTIYF | TGTGCCAGCAGCCAAGTCGGAAGCTCTGGAAACACCATATATTTT
. | TRBJ1-2 | . | TRBV19 | CAIKDVTNYGYTF | TGTGCCATCAAGGATGTAACTAACTATGGCTACACCTTC
. | TRBJ2-6 | . | TRBV7-9 | CASTKDSHSGANVLTF | TGTGCCAGCACCAAAGACAGCCACTCTGGGGCCAACGTCCTGACTTTC
. | TRBJ2-7 | . | TRBV5-1 | CASKNTRAVDGKQYF | TGCGCCAGCAAAAACACCCGGGCCGTCGATGGCAAGCAGTACTTC
. | TRBJ2-3 | TRBD2 | TRBV7-8 | CASSSYFGRPDTQYF | TGTGCCAGCAGCTCCTATTTCGGGAGGCCAGATACGCAGTATTTT
. | TRBJ1-3 | . | TRBV19 | CASREGGSGNTIYF | TGTGCCAGTCGGGAGGGGGGCTCTGGAAACACCATATATTTT
. | TRBJ2-7 | . | TRBV29-1 | CSVASQGNEQYF | TGCAGCGTTGCTAGTCAGGGAAACGAGCAGTACTTC
. | TRBJ1-2 | . | TRBV5-4 | CASSLDRVYGYTF | TGTGCCAGCAGCTTGGACAGGGTCTATGGCTACACCTTC
. | TRBJ2-5 | . | TRBV27 | CASSLGDSETQYF | TGTGCCAGCAGTCTAGGGGATTCAGAGACCCAGTACTTC